This is a list of T cell receptor beta chains from one sample in a study of Graves' ophthalmopathy and Graves' hyperthyroidism. Each CDR3 protein gets one entry after TCRdb re-called the multiplex PCR reads with MiXCR. Altogether 300,000 to 400,000 distinct CDR3 sequences are present, about a sixth being singletons, with the ten largest covering about 2.4%. Material for sequencing was peripheral blood. Receptors originate from an adult woman with stable Graves' hyperthyroidism. The conserved cysteine and the conserved F or W are not part of the CDR3 here.

v_call	cdr3_aa
TRBV28	ASSPRGSYNQPQH
TRBV29-1	SVVRKTEAF
TRBV20-1	SAPSRLKTRGGGQNIQY
TRBV12-5	ASGLKVYGGTGLPLTTGELF
TRBV24-1	ATSDSGGAVSHYEQY
TRBV7-8	ASSSLPLGTEETQY
TRBV6-5	ACQSIPVTGELF
TRBV7-2	ASSFTGLIGGELF
TRBV30	AWSVRTDTQY
TRBV20-1	SALRGSNTEAF
TRBV20-1	SATTGEGSYEQY
TRBV20-1	SAREPGGLGETQY
TRBV20-1	SSRDRGDYGYT
TRBV11-1	ASSLIDYGRRLSEQY
TRBV12-3/TRBV12-4	ASSSTGAGETQY
TRBV30	AWNVQGPSPLH
TRBV25-1	ASRKGLAGANTGELF
TRBV18	ASSPQQTASYEQY
TRBV28	ASNTLGGSGTLGEQY
TRBV7-3	ASSSQGGDGYT
TRBV6-1	ASTLNRRHTEAF
TRBV20-1	SAQNGNYGYT
TRBV24-1	ATSDLQDETQY
TRBV12-3/TRBV12-4	ASSWAGQGAGELF
TRBV2	ASSSSGGNTEAF
TRBV7-2	ASSLVGGGATYEQY
TRBV12-3/TRBV12-4	ASSLAGAQTQY
TRBV12-3/TRBV12-4	ASSFLRDRRPQRSSYEQY
TRBV28	ASKYGGYYGYT
TRBV12-3/TRBV12-4	ASGPGTGGTGLTEAF
TRBV4-1	ASSLPTSGSSYEQY
TRBV28	ASNRWVSGANVLT
TRBV6-1	ASRNTGYGELF
TRBV5-1	ASSLRTGGGFEQY
TRBV5-1	ASKGEGYGYT
TRBV5-4	ASSLGVSGLSSYEQY